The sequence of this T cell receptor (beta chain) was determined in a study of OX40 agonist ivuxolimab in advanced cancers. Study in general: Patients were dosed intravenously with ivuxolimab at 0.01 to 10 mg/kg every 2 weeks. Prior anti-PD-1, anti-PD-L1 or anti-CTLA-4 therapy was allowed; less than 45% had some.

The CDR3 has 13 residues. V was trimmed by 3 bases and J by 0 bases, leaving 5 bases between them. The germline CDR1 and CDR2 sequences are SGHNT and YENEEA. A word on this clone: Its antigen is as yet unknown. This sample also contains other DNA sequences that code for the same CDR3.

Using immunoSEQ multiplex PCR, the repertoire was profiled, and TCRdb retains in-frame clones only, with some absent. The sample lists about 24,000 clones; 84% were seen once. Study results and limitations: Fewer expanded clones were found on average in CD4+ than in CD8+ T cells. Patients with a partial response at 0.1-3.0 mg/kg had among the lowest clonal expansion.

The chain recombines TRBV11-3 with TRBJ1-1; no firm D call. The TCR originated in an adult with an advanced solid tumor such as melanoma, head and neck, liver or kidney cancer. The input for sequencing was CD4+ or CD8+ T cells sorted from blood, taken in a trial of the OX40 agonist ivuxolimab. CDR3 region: CASSFDLNTEAFF. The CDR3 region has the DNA TGTGCCAGCAGCTTCGATCTGAACACTGAAGCTTTCTTT. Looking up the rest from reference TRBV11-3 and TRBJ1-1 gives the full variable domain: EAGVVQSPRYKIIEKKQPVAFWCNPISGHNTLYWYLQNLGQGPELLIRYENEEAVDDSQLPKDRFSAERLKGVDSTLKIQPAELGDSAVYLCASSFDLNTEAFFGQGTRLTVV.